Listed here is a single T cell receptor (beta chain). CDR1 is SGHRS and CDR2 is YFSETQ in the germline V gene. This CDR3 spans 13 amino acids. After removal of 3 bases from V and 8 bases from J, the junction contained 4 bases not matched to a gene. The data were obtained in a study of technical replicates of blood from a few donors. The method was immunoSEQ multiplex PCR; TCRdb's version includes in-frame clones alone and lacks a portion of them. The sample yields tens of thousands of clones, about nine tenths seen once. The chain recombines TRBV5-1 with TRBJ1-2; 10 bases fit TRBD1. What was sequenced was PBMCs. The sequence derives from a human donor in good health. Some clones in this sample may be carry-over from other donors' samples. The CDR3 DNA sequence: TGCGCCAGCAGCTCGGGACAGGGGATAGGCTACACCTTC. The encoded protein is CASSSGQGIGYTF.